This section outlines one T cell receptor (beta chain) sequence together with its context. This entry comes from a study of blood T cells in healthy people across ages. A J-beta primer mix and a sample-barcoded 5' primer were used in a second PCR of about 7 to 12 cycles. A single record per CDR3 protein comes from TCRdb applying MiXCR to the 5' RACE reads. The data contain over 950,000 distinct CDR3 sequences, around two fifths of them singletons. This CDR3 is built from 14 residues. Deletions cut 3 bases from V and 5 bases from J, with 13 bases between. The sequenced material came from blood. The chain carries TRBV12-3 or TRBV12-4 and TRBJ1-1; no firm D call. This sequence originates from a man aged 18 to 29 in good health. The CDR3 region has the DNA TGTGCCAGCAGTTTTTTGGACCTAGGGACTGAAGCTTTCTTT. Its protein is CASSFLDLGTEAFF.